This TCR beta chain was captured by sequencing in a study of cytomegalovirus exposure and HLA in healthy donors. Vbeta (60) and Jbeta (13) primers were used in the PCR. Data came from immunoSEQ multiplex PCR; TCRdb stores just in-frame clones and leaves some out. The sample lists some 150,000 clones; around three quarters were seen once. This clone occurred a few times. The sequence was obtained from a woman aged 60 to 75 in good health and CMV-seropositive. The specimen was PBMCs.

The CDR3 spells CASSLTGDLDTQYF. CDR3 bases: TGTGCCAGCAGCCTCACAGGGGACCTGGATACGCAGTATTTT. The chain couples TRBV13 to TRBJ2-3, with TRBD1 matching over 7 bases. From germline, CDR1 is PRHDT and CDR2 FYEKMQ (reference sequence). The CDR3 consists of 14 residues. The trim removed 5 bases at V and 6 bases at J, leaving 8 bases unmatched.